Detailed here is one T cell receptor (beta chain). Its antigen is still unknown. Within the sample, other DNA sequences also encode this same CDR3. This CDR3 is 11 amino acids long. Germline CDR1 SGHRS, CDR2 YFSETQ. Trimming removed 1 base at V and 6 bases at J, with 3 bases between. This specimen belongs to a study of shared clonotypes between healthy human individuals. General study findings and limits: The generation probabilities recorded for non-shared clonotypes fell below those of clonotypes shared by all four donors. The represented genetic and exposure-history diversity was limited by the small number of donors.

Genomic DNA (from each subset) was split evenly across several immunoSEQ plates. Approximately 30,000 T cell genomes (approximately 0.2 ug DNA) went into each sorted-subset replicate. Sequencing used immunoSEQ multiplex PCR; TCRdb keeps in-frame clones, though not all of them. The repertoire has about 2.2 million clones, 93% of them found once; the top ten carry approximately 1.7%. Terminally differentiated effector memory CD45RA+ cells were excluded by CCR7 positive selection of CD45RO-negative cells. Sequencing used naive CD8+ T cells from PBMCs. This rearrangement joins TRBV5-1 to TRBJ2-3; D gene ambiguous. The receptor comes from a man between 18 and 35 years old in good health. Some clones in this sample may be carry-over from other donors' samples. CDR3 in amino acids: CASSLLDTQYF. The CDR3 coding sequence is TGCGCCAGCAGCTTGCTGGATACGCAGTATTTT.